The present T cell receptor beta chain was sequenced within a study of shared clonotypes between healthy human individuals. Study-level points and caveats: Donors were few, which limited the genetic and exposure-history diversity represented. Roughly 5% of naive CD4 clonotypes were common to a few donors.

Donors were healthy HIV-negative adults without recent acute infections or vaccinations. Data came from immunoSEQ multiplex PCR; TCRdb stores just in-frame clones and leaves some out. The data contain roughly 2,300,000 clones, 92% of them singletons. The CDR3 runs to 14 residues. Between the trimmed V and J ends, which lost 6 bases and 8 bases, there was a span of 21 bases. CDR1 and CDR2 from the germline V gene are SGDLS and YYNGEE. This clone was recorded only once. Its specificity is unknown. This sequence originates from a man in his late teens or twenties in good health. Some clones in this sample may be carry-over from other donors' samples. The sample comprised naive CD4+ T cells from PBMCs. Subset reported: CD45RA+ positively selected. J is TRBJ2-7 and V is TRBV9; perhaps D is TRBD1 or TRBD2 (6 bases each). DNA of the CDR3: TGTGCCAGCAACCCCCGCGGCAGGGGAGGTCAGCAGTACTTC. This gives the protein CASNPRGRGGQQYF.